This is a list of T cell receptor beta chains from one sample in a study of T-cell memory formation after mild COVID-19. TCRdb passed the 5' RACE reads through MiXCR, listing each CDR3 protein once. The table shows about half a million distinct CDR3 sequences, with about 20% occurring only once. The sequenced material came from PBMCs or a T cell subset sorted from them (not recorded which). All receptors come from an adult woman who had mild COVID-19 (a few samples of this study predate the infection). Cell type and time point are not known. The CDR3 runs from the conserved cysteine through the conserved F or W.

v_gene	j_gene	CDR3aa
TRBV4-1	TRBJ1-2	CASSQVRQGGTYGYTF
TRBV6-1	TRBJ2-7	CASTLIPSYEQYF
TRBV4-2	TRBJ2-5	CASSQERGWETQYF
TRBV12-3/TRBV12-4	TRBJ2-5	CASSFRAYQETQYF
TRBV5-1	TRBJ1-2	CASSSKTQGTYGYTF
TRBV29-1	TRBJ2-7	CSVEETVGEQYF
TRBV4-1	TRBJ2-7	CASSQARTAGSEQYF
TRBV9	TRBJ2-6	CASSSRELIGANVLTF
TRBV30	TRBJ2-6	CAWGTGSGANVLTF
TRBV6-1	TRBJ2-1	CASSPSVGAGYEQFF
TRBV6-6	TRBJ1-2	CASSYDGRDYGYTF
TRBV12-3/TRBV12-4	TRBJ1-5	CASRTGSGSNQPQHF
TRBV6-5	TRBJ2-7	CASSYSRESTGKPYEQYF
TRBV5-1	TRBJ2-1	CASSLGGFDEQFF
TRBV24-1	TRBJ2-7	CATSLTGNSYEQYF
TRBV12-3/TRBV12-4	TRBJ2-1	CASSFDGGHEQFF
TRBV5-1	TRBJ2-3	CASSSQASGLTDTQYF
TRBV6-5	TRBJ1-2	CASSYTGQGPGYTF
TRBV20-1	TRBJ2-2	CSARGGRNTGELFF
TRBV19	TRBJ2-7	CASSMGLAGAVYEQYF
TRBV30	TRBJ1-1	CAWSPFGGANTEAFF
TRBV6-4	TRBJ1-1	CASSDVVGSEAFF
TRBV10-3	TRBJ1-1	CAISPHGENTEAFF
TRBV10-3	TRBJ1-3	CAISVGSSGNTIYF
TRBV5-1	TRBJ2-1	CASSSLDRGRLYEQFF
TRBV13	TRBJ2-1	CASSWIREGNEQFF
TRBV30	TRBJ2-1	CAWSPFTQGGEQFF
TRBV12-3/TRBV12-4	TRBJ2-1	CASSFRRGYNEQFF
TRBV19	TRBJ1-5	CASSIGAGSNQPQHF
TRBV5-6	TRBJ1-1	CASSSGLWVFF
TRBV29-1	TRBJ2-7	CSVDPGTGGFGQYF
TRBV6-2/TRBV6-3	TRBJ1-2	CASSYVSGNAYGYTF
TRBV20-1	TRBJ2-2	CSASRGTGTGELFF
TRBV24-1	TRBJ1-2	CATSQGDGYTF
TRBV28	TRBJ2-2	CASSLIAGVDTGELFF
TRBV12-3/TRBV12-4	TRBJ2-1	CASSFWSGGNEQFF
TRBV11-2	TRBJ2-3	CASSLERIDPQYF
TRBV30	TRBJ2-7	CACHPETSGYEQYF
TRBV20-1	TRBJ2-1	CSARIAGRNNEQFF
TRBV20-1	TRBJ2-3	CSATDQLAGASSSTDTQYF
TRBV5-1	TRBJ2-2	CASSGTAVRELFF
TRBV24-1	TRBJ2-5	CATSESGIQPLQETQYF
TRBV5-4	TRBJ1-1	CASSSRDREAFF
TRBV24-1	TRBJ2-1	CATSGVAGPRDEQFF
TRBV7-6	TRBJ2-7	CASSLTSTGHEQYF
TRBV27	TRBJ2-7	CASSLSRDYEQYF
TRBV7-8	TRBJ2-1	CASSRPADSGGASSYNEQFF
TRBV7-9	TRBJ2-1	CASSPPPRRRGGNEQFF
TRBV5-1	TRBJ1-2	CASSWGRASNYGYTF
TRBV28	TRBJ2-2	CASSSLGNTGELFF
TRBV9	TRBJ2-7	CASSVSGLAGVSEQYF
TRBV7-6	TRBJ2-2	CASSSRLAGRDNTGELFF
TRBV6-2/TRBV6-3	TRBJ2-1	CASKTSSGRALSSYNEQFF
TRBV10-3	TRBJ2-1	CAISEDGSSYNEQFF